This T cell receptor (beta chain) was identified during a study of blood T cell repertoires in COVID-19. Symptom resolution, clearance, or two negative PCRs marked donors in Cohort 3 as recovered. The CDR3 length is 15 residues. From germline, CDR1 is GTSNPN and CDR2 SVGIG (reference sequence). V was pared by 2 bases and J by 6 bases, with 14 bases between. Authors' processing steps: Estimation of nucleated cell counts was performed using reference gene primer amplification. Repertoires were generated with immunoSEQ multiplex PCR, while TCRdb's copy carries only in-frame clones and drops some. V, J and clone size are taken as reported in that table, and D and trimming were inferred from the DNA itself. The table shows approximately 210,000 clones, with 89% occurring only once.

Specimen: PBMCs or T cells enriched from blood (not recorded which). This chain uses TRBV30 with TRBJ1-6, with D uncertain. The sequence came from a woman aged 18-30 years who had recovered from COVID-19. CDR3 region: CAWSPTPGRNSPLHF. The CDR3 bases are TGTGCCTGGAGTCCAACCCCCGGTCGTAATTCACCCCTCCACTTT. Together with reference TRBV30 and TRBJ1-6, the CDR3 gives the full variable domain: SQTIHQWPATLVQPVGSPLSLECTVEGTSNPNLYWYRQAAGRGLQLLFYSVGIGQISSEVPQNLSASRPQDRQFILSSKKLLLSDSGFYLCAWSPTPGRNSPLHFGNGTRLTVT.